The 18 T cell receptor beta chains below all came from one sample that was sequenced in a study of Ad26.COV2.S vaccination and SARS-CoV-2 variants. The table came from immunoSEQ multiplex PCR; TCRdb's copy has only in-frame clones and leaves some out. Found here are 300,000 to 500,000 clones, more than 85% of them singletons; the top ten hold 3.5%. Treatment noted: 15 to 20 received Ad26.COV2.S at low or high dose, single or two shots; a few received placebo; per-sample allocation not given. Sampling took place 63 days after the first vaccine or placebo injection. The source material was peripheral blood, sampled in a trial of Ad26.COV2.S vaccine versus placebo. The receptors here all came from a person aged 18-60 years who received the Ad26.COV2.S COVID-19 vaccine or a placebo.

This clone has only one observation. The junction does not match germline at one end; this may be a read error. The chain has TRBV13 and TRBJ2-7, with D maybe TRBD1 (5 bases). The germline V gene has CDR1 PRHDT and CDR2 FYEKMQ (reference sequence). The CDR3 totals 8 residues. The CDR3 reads CASDRDNF. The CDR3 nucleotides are TGTGCCAGCGACAGAGACAACTTC.

CDR3 amino acids: CASSSHSPDGYTF. CDR3 DNA: TGTGCCAGCAGTTCACACAGCCCCGATGGCTACACCTTC. The rearrangement links TRBV2 to TRBJ1-2; D is uncertain. CDR3 length: 13 residues. V dropped 5 bases and J dropped 6 bases, with 13 bases sitting between them. Germline V gene sequence: CDR1 SNHLY, CDR2 FYNNEI.

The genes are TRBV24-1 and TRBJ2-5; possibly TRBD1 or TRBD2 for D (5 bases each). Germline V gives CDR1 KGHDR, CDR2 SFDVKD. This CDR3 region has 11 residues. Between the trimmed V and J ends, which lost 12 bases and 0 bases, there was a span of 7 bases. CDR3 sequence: CAPGHQETQYF. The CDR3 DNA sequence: TGTGCCCCGGGGCACCAAGAGACCCAGTACTTC.

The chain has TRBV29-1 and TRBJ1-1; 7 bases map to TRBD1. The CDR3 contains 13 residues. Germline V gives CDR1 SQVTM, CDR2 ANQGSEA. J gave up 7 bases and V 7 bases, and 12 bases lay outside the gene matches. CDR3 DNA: TGCAGCGCGTTGAAGATTGGGGACAGTGAAGCTTTCTTT. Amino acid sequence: CSALKIGDSEAFF.

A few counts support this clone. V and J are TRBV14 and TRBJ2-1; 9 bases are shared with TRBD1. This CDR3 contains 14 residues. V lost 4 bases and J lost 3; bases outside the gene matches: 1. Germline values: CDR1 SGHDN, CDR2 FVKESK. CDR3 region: CASSPGQGYNEQFF. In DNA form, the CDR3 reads TGTGCCAGCAGCCCGGGACAGGGCTACAATGAGCAGTTCTTC.

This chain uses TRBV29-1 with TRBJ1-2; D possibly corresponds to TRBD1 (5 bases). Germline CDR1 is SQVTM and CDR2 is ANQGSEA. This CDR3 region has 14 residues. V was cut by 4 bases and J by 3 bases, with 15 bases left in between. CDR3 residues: CSVVSETAYYGYTF. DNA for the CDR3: TGCAGCGTTGTCTCCGAGACAGCGTACTATGGCTACACCTTC.

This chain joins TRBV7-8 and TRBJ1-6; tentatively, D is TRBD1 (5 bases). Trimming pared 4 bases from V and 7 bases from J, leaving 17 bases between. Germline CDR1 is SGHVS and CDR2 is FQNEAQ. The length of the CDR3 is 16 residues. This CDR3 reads CASSWRTGGKNSPLHF. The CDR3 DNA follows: TGTGCCAGCAGCTGGCGCACAGGAGGGAAGAATTCACCCCTCCACTTT. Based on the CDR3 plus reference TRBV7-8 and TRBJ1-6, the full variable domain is GAGVSQSPRYKVAKRGQDVALRCDPISGHVSLFWYQQALGQGPEFLTYFQNEAQLDKSGLPSDRFFAERPEGSVSTLKIQRTQQEDSAVYLCASSWRTGGKNSPLHFGNGTRLTVT.

The CDR3 spells CSARADIALHF. Here the CDR3 DNA reads TGCAGTGCTAGGGCCGACATAGCGCTCCACTTT. The V and J genes are TRBV20-1 and TRBJ1-6; no clear D. Trimming removed 3 bases from V and 16 bases from J, with 13 bases in between. Looked up from germline, CDR1 is DFQATT and CDR2 is SNEGSKA (reference sequence). The CDR3 contains 11 residues.

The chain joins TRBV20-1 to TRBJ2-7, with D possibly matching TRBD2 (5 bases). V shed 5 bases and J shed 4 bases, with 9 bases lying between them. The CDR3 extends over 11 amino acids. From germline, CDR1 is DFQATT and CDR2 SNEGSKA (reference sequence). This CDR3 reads CSAGGYYEQYF. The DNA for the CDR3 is TGCAGTGCTGGAGGTTATTACGAGCAGTACTTC.

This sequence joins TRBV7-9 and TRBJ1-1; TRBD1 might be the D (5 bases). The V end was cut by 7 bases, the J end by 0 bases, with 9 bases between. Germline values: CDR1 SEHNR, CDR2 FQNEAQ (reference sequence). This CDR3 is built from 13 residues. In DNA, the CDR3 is TGTGCCAGCAACCGACAGCTGAACACTGAAGCTTTCTTT. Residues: CASNRQLNTEAFF.

The CDR3 bases are TGTGCCAGCAGTTTTCAGCGGAACTATGGCTACACCTTC. This gives the protein CASSFQRNYGYTF. V gene TRBV27 combines with J gene TRBJ1-2; no reliable D call. The CDR3 consists of 13 residues. V shed 3 bases and J shed 2 bases, with 7 bases lying between them. Germline V gene data show CDR1 as MNHEY and CDR2 as SMNVEV (reference sequence).

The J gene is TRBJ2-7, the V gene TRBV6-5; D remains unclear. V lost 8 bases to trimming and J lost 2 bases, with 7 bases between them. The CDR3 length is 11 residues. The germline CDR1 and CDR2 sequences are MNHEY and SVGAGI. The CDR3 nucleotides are TGTGCCAGCCTAGAGGCCTACGAGCAGTACTTC. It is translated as CASLEAYEQYF.

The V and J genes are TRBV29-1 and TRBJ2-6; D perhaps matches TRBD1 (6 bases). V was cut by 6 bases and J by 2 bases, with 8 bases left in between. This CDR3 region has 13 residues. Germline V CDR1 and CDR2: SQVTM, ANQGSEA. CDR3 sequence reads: CSVQGAGANVLTF. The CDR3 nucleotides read TGCAGCGTACAGGGTGCTGGGGCCAACGTCCTGACTTTC.

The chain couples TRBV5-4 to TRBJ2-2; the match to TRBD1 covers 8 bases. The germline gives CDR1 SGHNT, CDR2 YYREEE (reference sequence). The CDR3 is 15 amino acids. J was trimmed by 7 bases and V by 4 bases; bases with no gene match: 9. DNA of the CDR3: TGTGCCAGCAGCCCACAGGGGGGAAAGATCGGGGAGCTGTTTTTT. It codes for CASSPQGGKIGELFF.

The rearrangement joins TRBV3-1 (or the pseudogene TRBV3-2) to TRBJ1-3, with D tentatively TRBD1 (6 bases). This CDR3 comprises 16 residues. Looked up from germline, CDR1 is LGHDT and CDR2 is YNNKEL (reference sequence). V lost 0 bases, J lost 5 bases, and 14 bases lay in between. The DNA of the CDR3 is TGTGCCAGCAGCCAAGAGACACAGGGTGCCAGAAACACCATATATTTT. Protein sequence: CASSQETQGARNTIYF.

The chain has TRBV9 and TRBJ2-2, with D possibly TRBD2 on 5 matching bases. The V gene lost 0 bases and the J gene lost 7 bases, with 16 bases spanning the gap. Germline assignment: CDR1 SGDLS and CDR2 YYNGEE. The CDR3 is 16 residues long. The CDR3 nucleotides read TGTGCCAGCAGCGTAGTGGTGGCGGGTCAGAGCGGGGAGCTGTTTTTT. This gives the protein CASSVVVAGQSGELFF.

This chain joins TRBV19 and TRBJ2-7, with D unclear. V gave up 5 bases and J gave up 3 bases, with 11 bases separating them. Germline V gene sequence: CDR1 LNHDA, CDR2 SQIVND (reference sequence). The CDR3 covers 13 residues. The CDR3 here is CASSVGQGYEQYF. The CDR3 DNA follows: TGTGCCAGTAGTGTGGGCCAAGGCTACGAGCAGTACTTC. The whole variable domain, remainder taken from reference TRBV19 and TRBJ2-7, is DGGITQSPKYLFRKEGQNVTLSCEQNLNHDAMYWYRQDPGQGLRLIYYSQIVNDFQKGDIAEGYSVSREKKESFPLTVTSAQKNPTAFYLCASSVGQGYEQYFGPGTRLTVT.

The CDR3 DNA follows: TGTGCCAGCAGTTTCCGGGACAATCAGCCCCAGCATTTT. Translating it yields CASSFRDNQPQHF. The genes are TRBV27 and TRBJ1-5, with D uncertain. In germline, CDR1 is MNHEY, CDR2 SMNVEV (reference sequence). The CDR3 loop spans 13 amino acids. V was clipped by 3 bases and J by 3 bases, with 6 bases between them.